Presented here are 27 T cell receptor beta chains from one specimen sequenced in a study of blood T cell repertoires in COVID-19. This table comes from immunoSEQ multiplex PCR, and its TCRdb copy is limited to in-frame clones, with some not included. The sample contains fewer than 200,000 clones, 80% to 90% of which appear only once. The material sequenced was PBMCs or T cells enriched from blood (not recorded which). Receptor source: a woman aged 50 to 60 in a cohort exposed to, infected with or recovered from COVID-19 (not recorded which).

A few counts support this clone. CDR3 nucleotides: TGCGCCAGCAGCGGACAGGCTGGGGCCAACGTCCTGACTTTC. It encodes CASSGQAGANVLTF. The chain links TRBV5-1 to TRBJ2-6, with 7 bases aligning to TRBD1. V lost 4 bases to trimming and J lost 2 bases; unmatched junction nucleotides: 0. CDR1 is SGHRS, CDR2 YFSETQ, per germline. CDR3 length: 14 amino acids. Combining the CDR3 with reference TRBV5-1 and TRBJ2-6 gives the whole variable domain KAGVTQTPRYLIKTRGQQVTLSCSPISGHRSVSWYQQTPGQGLQFLFEYFSETQRNKGNFPGRFSGRQFSNSRSEMNVSTLELGDSALYLCASSGQAGANVLTFGAGSRLTVL.

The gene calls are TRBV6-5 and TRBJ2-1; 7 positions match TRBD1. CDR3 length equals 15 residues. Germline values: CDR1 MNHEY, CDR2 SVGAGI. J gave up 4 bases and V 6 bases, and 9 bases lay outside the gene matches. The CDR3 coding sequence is TGTGCCAGCAGGCCTGACAGGGTCAGATACAATGAGCAGTTCTTC. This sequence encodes CASRPDRVRYNEQFF.

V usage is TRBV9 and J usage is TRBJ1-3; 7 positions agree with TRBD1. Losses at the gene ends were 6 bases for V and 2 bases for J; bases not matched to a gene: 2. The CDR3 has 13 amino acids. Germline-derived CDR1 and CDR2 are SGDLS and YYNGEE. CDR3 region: CASTTGAGNTIYF. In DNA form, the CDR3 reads TGTGCCAGCACCACAGGGGCTGGAAACACCATATATTTT.

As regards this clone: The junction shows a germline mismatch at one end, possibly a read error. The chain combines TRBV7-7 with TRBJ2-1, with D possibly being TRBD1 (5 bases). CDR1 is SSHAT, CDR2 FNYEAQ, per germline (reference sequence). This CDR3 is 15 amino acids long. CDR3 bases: TGTGCTAGCAGCTTAGGTGGGGCCGGAAACAATGAGCAGTTCTTC. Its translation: CASSLGGAGNNEQFF.

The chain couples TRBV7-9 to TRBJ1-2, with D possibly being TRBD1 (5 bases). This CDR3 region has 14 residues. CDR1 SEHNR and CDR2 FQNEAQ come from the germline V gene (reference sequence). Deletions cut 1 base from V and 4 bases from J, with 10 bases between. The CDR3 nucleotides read TGTGCCAGCAGCTTAGTTACAGGCCCCTATGGCTACACCTTC. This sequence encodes CASSLVTGPYGYTF.

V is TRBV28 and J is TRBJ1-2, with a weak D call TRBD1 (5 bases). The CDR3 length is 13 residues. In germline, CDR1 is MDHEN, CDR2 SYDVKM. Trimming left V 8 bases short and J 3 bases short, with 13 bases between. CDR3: CASGLTAHYGYTF. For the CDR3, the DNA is TGTGCCAGCGGATTGACAGCCCACTATGGCTACACCTTC.

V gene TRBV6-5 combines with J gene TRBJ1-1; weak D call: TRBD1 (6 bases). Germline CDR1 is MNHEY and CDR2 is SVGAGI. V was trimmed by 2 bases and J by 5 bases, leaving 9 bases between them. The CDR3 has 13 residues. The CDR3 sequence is CASSYDRTTEAFF. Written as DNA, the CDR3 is TGTGCCAGCAGTTACGACAGGACGACTGAAGCTTTCTTT.

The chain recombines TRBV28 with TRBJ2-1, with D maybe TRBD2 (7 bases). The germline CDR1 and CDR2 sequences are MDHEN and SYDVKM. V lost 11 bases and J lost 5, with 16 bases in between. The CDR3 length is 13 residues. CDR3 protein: CAGGGPPDNEQFF. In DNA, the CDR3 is TGTGCCGGCGGGGGCCCTCCTGACAATGAGCAGTTCTTC. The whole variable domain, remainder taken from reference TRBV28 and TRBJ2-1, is DVKVTQSSRYLVKRTGEKVFLECVQDMDHENMFWYRQDPGLGLRLIYFSYDVKMKEKGDIPEGYSVSREKKERFSLILESASTNQTSMYLCAGGGPPDNEQFFGPGTRLTVL.

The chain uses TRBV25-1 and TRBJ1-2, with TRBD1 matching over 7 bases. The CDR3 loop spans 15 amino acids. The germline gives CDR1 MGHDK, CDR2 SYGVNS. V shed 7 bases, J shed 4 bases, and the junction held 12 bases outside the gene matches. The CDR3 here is CASTPRSGGIYGYTF. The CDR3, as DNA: TGTGCCAGCACCCCTAGGTCAGGGGGGATCTATGGCTACACCTTC.

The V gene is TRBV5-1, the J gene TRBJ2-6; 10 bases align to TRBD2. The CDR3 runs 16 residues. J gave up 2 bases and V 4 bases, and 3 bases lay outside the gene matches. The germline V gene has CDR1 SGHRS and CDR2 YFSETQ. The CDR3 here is CASSDLAGAGANVLTF. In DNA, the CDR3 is TGCGCCAGCAGCGATCTAGCGGGAGCTGGGGCCAACGTCCTGACTTTC.

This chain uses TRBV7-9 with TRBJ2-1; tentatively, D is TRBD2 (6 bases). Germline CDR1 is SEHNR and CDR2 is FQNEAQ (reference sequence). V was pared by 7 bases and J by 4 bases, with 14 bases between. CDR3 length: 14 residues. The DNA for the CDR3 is TGTGCCAGCACCTTCACCGGGACTTACAATGAGCAGTTCTTC. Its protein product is CASTFTGTYNEQFF.

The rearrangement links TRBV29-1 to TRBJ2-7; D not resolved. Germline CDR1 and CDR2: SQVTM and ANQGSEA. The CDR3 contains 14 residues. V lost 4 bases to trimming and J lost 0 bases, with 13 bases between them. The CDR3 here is CSVANDMSSYEQYF. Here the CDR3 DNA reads TGCAGCGTTGCAAACGATATGAGCTCCTACGAGCAGTACTTC.

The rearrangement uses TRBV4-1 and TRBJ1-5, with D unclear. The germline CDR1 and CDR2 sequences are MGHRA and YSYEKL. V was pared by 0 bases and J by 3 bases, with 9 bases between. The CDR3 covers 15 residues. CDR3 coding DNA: TGCGCCAGCAGCCAAGAGGCCGGGAACAATCAGCCCCAGCATTTT. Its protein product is CASSQEAGNNQPQHF.

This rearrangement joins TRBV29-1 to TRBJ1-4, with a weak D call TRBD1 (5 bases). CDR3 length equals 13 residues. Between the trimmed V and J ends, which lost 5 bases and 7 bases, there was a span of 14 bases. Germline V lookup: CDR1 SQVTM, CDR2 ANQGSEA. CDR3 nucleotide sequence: TGCAGCGTTCTTGAAGGTCAGGGTGAAAAACTGTTTTTT. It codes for CSVLEGQGEKLFF. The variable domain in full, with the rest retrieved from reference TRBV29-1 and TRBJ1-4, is SAVISQKPSRDICQRGTSLTIQCQVDSQVTMMFWYRQQPGQSLTLIATANQGSEATYESGFVIDKFPISRPNLTFSTLTVSNMSPEDSSIYLCSVLEGQGEKLFFGSGTQLSVL.

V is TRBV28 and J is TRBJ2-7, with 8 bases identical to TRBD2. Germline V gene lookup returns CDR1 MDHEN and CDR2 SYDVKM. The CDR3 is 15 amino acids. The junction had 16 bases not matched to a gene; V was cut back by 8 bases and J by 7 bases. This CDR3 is CASHNRGSGTREQYF. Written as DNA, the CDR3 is TGTGCCAGCCATAATAGGGGTAGCGGGACCCGGGAGCAGTACTTC.

The CDR3: CASSQDSGSYEQYF. The CDR3 DNA reads TGTGCCAGCAGCCAAGATAGCGGCTCCTACGAGCAGTACTTC. The chain joins TRBV3-1 (or the pseudogene TRBV3-2) to TRBJ2-7, with a tentative D call TRBD2 (6 bases). The CDR3 has 14 residues. Trimming took 0 bases from V and 0 from J, leaving 6 bases between them. CDR1 and CDR2 from the germline V gene are LGHDT and YNNKEL (reference sequence).

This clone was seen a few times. CDR3 coding DNA: TGTGCCAGCAGCACGAGAGGGAGCACTGAAGCTTTCTTT. Translation gives CASSTRGSTEAFF. The rearrangement links TRBV3-1 (or the pseudogene TRBV3-2) to TRBJ1-1; no clear D. This CDR3 is 13 amino acids long. Germline V lookup: CDR1 LGHDT, CDR2 YNNKEL (reference sequence). V dropped 5 bases and J dropped 4 bases, with 11 bases sitting between them.

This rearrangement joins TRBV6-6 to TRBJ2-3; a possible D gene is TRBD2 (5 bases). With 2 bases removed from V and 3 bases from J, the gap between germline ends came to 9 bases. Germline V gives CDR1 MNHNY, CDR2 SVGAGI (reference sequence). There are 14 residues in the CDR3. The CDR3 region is CASSYAGLTDTQYF. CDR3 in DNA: TGTGCCAGCAGTTACGCGGGTTTAACAGATACGCAGTATTTT.

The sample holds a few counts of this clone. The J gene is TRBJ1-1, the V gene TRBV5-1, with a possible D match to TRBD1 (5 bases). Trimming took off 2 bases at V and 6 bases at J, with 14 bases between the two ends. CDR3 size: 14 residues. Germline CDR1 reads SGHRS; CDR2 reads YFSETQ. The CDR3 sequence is CASSFGGERAEAFF. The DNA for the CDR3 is TGCGCCAGCAGCTTCGGGGGTGAGCGGGCTGAAGCTTTCTTT. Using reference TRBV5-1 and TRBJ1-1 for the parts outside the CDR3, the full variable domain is KAGVTQTPRYLIKTRGQQVTLSCSPISGHRSVSWYQQTPGQGLQFLFEYFSETQRNKGNFPGRFSGRQFSNSRSEMNVSTLELGDSALYLCASSFGGERAEAFFGQGTRLTVV.

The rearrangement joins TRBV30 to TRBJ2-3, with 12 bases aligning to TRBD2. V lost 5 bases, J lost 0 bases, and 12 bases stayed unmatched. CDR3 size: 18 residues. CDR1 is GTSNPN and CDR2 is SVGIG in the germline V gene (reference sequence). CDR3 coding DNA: TGTGCCTGGGGCGGAGGACTAGCGGGGTTTTCTAGCACAGATACGCAGTATTTT. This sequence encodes CAWGGGLAGFSSTDTQYF.

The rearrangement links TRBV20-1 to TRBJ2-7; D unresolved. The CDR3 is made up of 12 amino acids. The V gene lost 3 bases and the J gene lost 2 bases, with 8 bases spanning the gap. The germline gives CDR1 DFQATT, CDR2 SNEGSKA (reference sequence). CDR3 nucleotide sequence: TGCAGTGCTAGTCGCCAGACCTACGAGCAGTACTTC. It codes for CSASRQTYEQYF.

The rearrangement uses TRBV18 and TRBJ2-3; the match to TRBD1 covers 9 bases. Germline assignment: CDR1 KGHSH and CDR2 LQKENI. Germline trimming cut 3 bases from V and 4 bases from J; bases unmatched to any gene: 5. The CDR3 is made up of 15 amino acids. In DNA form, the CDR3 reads TGTGCCAGCTCACCCGGGACAGGGATTTCAGATACGCAGTATTTT. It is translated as CASSPGTGISDTQYF.

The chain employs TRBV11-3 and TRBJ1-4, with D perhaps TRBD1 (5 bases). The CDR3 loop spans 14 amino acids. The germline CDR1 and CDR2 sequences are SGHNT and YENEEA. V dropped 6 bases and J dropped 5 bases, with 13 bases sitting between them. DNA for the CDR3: TGTGCCAGCAGACAGGACAAGCCAAATGAAAAACTGTTTTTT. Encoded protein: CASRQDKPNEKLFF.

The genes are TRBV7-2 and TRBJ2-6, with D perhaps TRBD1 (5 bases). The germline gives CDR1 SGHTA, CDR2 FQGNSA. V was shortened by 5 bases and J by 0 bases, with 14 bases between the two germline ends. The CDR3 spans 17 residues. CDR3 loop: CASSPPGPTSGANVLTF. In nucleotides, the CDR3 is TGTGCCAGCAGCCCCCCAGGGCCGACCTCTGGGGCCAACGTCCTGACTTTC.

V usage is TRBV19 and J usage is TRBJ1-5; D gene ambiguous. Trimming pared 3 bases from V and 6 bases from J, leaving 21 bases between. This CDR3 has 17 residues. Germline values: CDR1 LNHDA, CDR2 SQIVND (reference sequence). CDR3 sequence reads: CASSMPEGSQSFQPQHF. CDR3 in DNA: TGTGCCAGTAGTATGCCAGAGGGATCACAGTCCTTTCAGCCCCAGCATTTT.

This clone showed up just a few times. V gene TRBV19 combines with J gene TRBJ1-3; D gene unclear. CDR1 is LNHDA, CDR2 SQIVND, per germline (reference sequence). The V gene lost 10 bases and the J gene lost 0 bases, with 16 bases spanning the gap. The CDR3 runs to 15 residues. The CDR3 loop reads CAISAGHLSGNTIYF. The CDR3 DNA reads TGTGCCATCTCCGCTGGGCATCTCTCTGGAAACACCATATATTTT.

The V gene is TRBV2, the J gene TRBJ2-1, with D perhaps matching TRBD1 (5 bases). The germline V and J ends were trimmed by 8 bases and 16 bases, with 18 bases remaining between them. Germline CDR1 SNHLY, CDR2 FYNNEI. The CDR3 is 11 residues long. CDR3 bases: TGTGCCAGCTCGTCGTCGGCAGGGTTATTCTTC. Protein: CASSSSAGLFF.